This T cell receptor (beta chain) was sequenced for a study of early T cells in non-severe SARS-CoV-2 infection. Study-wide results and limits: Comparison of clonotypes with VDJdb favored anti-spike CD8 responses while missing private and CD4 specificities.

The library protocol tagged individual cDNA molecules with unique molecular identifiers. A single record per CDR3 protein comes from TCRdb applying MiXCR to the 5' RACE reads. The table records some 60,000 distinct CDR3 sequences, approximately 12% of them present only once. The germline V gene has CDR1 SEHNR and CDR2 FQNEAQ (reference sequence). Deletions cut 5 bases from V and 5 bases from J, with 5 bases between. The CDR3 spans 11 residues. As for this clonotype: The antigen remains undetermined.

Sequencing was carried out using whole blood. The source is an adult who was a healthcare worker with PCR-confirmed SARS-CoV-2 infection or an uninfected control (not recorded which). The V and J genes are TRBV7-9 and TRBJ2-3, with unresolved D. In nucleotides, the CDR3 is TGTGCCAGCAGCCGTGGAGATACGCAGTATTTT. Residues: CASSRGDTQYF.